This note documents a single T cell receptor (beta chain) sequence. Its target is unknown. Antigen-specific CD4+ T cells were first expanded with viral peptide pools by the ViraFEST assay and only then sequenced. Following 10 days of culture, CD4+ T cells were isolated. No vaccinee had earlier SARS-CoV-2 infection, and nucleocapsid antibodies were negative. Wells of roughly 2 million PBMC each were grown with 8.5 to 10 IU/ml IL-2 and roughly 9.2 ug/ml peptides. In the cultures, half the medium was exchanged for IL-2 medium on days 3 and 7. Clones were sequenced by immunoSEQ multiplex PCR, and TCRdb holds only the in-frame ones, with some missing. The profile shows about 79,000 clones, roughly 72% of them singletons. This specimen belongs to a study of vaccination effects on CD4 cells after COVID-19. Study as a whole: Vaccine administered to participants consisted of two doses of either BNT162b2 or mRNA-1273.

Germline V gene data show CDR1 as SGHTA and CDR2 as FQGNSA. The V gene lost 1 base and the J gene lost 6 bases, with 12 bases spanning the gap. CDR3 length equals 15 residues. The genes are TRBV7-2 and TRBJ2-2; possibly TRBD1 for D (5 bases). The sequences come from CD4+ T cells from PBMCs cultured with HCoV-229E spike peptides, collected before COVID-19 vaccination. The TCR comes from a human donor who received a COVID-19 vaccine. The CDR3 bases are TGTGCCAGCAGCTTAGGACAGATGTCCGCCGGGGAGCTGTTTTTT. Translation gives CASSLGQMSAGELFF.